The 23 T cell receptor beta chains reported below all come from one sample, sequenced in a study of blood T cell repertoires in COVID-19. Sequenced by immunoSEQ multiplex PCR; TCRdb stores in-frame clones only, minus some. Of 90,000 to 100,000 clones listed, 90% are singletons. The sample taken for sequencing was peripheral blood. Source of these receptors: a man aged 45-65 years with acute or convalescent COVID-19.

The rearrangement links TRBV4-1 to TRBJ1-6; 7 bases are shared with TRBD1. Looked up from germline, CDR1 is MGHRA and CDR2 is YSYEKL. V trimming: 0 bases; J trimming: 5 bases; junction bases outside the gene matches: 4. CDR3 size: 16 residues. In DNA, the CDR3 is TGCGCCAGCAGCCAAGATTGGGGGACAGATAATTCACCCCTCCACTTT. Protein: CASSQDWGTDNSPLHF.

The CDR3 coding sequence is TGTGCCAGCAGTTACCGCGGCAAAGCACTCCAAGAGACCCAGTACTTC. Translating gives CASSYRGKALQETQYF. The V call is TRBV9, the J call TRBJ2-5; D gene uncertain. The length of the CDR3 is 16 residues. Germline assignment: CDR1 SGDLS and CDR2 YYNGEE. V lost 5 bases, J lost 1 base, and 18 bases lay in between.

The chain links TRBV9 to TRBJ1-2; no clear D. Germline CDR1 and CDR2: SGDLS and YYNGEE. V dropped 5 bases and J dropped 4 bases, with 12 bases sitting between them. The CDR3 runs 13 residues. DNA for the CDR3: TGTGCCAGCAGTCAAATAAGCGGCTATGGCTACACCTTC. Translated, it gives CASSQISGYGYTF. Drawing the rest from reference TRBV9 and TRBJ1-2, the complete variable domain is DSGVTQTPKHLITATGQRVTLRCSPRSGDLSVYWYQQSLDQGLQFLIQYYNGEERAKGNILERFSAQQFPDLHSELNLSSLELGDSALYFCASSQISGYGYTFGSGTRLTVV.

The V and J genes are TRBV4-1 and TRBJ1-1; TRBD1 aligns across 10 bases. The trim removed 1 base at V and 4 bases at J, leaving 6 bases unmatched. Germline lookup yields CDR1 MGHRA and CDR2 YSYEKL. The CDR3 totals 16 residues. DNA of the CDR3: TGCGCCAGCAGCCAAGCCTCGGGACAGGGGTTCACTGAAGCTTTCTTT. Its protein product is CASSQASGQGFTEAFF.

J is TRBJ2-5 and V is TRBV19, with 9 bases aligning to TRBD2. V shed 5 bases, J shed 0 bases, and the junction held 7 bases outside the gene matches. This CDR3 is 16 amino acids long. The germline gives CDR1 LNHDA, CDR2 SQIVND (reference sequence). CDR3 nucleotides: TGTGCCAGTAGTTCCGAGACTAGCGGCTACCAAGAGACCCAGTACTTC. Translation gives CASSSETSGYQETQYF.

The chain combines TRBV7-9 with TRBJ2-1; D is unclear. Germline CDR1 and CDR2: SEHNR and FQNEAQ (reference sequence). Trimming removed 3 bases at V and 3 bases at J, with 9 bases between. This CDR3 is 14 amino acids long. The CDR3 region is CASSLETGYNEQFF. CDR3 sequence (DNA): TGTGCCAGCAGCTTGGAGACTGGCTACAATGAGCAGTTCTTC.

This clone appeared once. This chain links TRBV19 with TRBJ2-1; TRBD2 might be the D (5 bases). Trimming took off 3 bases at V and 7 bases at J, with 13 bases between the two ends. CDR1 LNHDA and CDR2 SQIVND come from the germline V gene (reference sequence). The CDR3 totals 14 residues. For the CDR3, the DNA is TGTGCCAGTAGTATTAGGACGCAGCGGAATGAGCAGTTCTTC. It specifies CASSIRTQRNEQFF. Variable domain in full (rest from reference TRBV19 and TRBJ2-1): DGGITQSPKYLFRKEGQNVTLSCEQNLNHDAMYWYRQDPGQGLRLIYYSQIVNDFQKGDIAEGYSVSREKKESFPLTVTSAQKNPTAFYLCASSIRTQRNEQFFGPGTRLTVL.

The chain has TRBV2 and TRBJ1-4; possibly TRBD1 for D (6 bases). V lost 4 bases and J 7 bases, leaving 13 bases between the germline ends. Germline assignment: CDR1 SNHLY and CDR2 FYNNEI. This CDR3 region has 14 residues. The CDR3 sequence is CASSVDSATEKLFF. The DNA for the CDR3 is TGTGCCAGCAGTGTGGACAGCGCCACTGAAAAACTGTTTTTT.

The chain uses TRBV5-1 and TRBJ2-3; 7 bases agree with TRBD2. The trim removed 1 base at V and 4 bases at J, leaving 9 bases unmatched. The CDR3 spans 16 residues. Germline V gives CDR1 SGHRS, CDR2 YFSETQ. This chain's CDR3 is CASSLPSSGVADTQYF. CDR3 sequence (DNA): TGCGCCAGCAGCTTGCCTTCCAGCGGGGTCGCAGATACGCAGTATTTT.

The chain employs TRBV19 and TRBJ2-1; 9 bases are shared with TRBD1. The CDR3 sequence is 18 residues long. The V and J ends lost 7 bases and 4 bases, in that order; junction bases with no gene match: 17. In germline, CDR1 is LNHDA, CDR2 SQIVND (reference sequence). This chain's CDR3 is CASTSKKMRDRVYNEQFF. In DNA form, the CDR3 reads TGTGCCAGTACCAGCAAAAAAATGAGGGACAGGGTTTACAATGAGCAGTTCTTC.

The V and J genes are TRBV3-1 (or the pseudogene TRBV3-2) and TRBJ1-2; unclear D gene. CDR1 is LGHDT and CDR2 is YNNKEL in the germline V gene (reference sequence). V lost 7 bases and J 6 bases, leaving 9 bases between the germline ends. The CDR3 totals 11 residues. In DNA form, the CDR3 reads TGTGCCAGCATCTGCTACCATGGCTACACCTTC. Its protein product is CASICYHGYTF.

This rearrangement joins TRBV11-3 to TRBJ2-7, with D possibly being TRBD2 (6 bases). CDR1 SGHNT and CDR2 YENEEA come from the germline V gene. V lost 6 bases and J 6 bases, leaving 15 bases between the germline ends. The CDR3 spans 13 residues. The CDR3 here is CASRFGGSGEQYF. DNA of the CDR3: TGTGCCAGCAGGTTCGGGGGTTCCGGCGAGCAGTACTTC. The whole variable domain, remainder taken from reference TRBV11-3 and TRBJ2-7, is EAGVVQSPRYKIIEKKQPVAFWCNPISGHNTLYWYLQNLGQGPELLIRYENEEAVDDSQLPKDRFSAERLKGVDSTLKIQPAELGDSAVYLCASRFGGSGEQYFGPGTRLTVT.

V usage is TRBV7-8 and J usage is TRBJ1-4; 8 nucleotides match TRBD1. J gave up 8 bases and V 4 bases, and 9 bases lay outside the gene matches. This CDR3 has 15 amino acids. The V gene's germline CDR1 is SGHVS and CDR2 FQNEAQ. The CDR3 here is CASSYTGTGGEKLFF. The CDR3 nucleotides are TGTGCCAGCAGCTATACTGGGACAGGAGGAGAAAAACTGTTTTTT.

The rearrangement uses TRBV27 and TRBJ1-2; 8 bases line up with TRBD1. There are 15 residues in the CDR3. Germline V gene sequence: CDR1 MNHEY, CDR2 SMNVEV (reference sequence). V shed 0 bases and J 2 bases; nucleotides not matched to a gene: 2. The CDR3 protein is CASSLSRQGNYGYTF. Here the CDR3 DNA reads TGTGCCAGCAGTTTATCGCGACAGGGGAACTATGGCTACACCTTC.

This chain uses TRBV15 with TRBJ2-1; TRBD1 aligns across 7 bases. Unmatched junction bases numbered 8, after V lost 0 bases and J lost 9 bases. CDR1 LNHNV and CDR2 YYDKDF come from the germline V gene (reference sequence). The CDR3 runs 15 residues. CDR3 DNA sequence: TGTGCCACCAGCAGAGATAATACAGGGGCCAGTGAGCAGTTCTTC. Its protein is CATSRDNTGASEQFF.

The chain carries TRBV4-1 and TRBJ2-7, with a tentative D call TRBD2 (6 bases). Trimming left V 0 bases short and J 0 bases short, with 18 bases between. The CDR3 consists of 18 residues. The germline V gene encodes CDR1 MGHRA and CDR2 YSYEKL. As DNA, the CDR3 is TGCGCCAGCAGCCAAGATCCCAGGACTACCTGGAGCTCCTACGAGCAGTACTTC. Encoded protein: CASSQDPRTTWSSYEQYF.

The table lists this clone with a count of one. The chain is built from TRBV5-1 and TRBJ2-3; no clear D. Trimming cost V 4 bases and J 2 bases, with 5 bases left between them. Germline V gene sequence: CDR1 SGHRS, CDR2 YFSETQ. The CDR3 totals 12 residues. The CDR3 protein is CASSPSTDTQYF. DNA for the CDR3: TGCGCCAGCAGCCCGTCCACAGATACGCAGTATTTT.

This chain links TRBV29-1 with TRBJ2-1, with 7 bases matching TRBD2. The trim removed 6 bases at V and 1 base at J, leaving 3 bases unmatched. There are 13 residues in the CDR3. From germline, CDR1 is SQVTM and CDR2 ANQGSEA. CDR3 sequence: CSVRLASYNEQFF. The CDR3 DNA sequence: TGCAGCGTCCGACTAGCTTCCTACAATGAGCAGTTCTTC.

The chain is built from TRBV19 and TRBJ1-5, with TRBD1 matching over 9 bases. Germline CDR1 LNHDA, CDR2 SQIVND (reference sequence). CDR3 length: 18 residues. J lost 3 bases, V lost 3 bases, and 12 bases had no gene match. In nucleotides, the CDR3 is TGTGCCAGTAGTATCTCCGGGACAGGGTGGACTAACAATCAGCCCCAGCATTTT. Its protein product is CASSISGTGWTNNQPQHF.

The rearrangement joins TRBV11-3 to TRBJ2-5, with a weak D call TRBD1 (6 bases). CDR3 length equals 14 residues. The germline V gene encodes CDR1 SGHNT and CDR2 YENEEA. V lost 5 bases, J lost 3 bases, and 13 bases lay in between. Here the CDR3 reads CASSQRAGEETQYF. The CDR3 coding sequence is TGTGCCAGCAGCCAAAGGGCAGGGGAAGAGACCCAGTACTTC.

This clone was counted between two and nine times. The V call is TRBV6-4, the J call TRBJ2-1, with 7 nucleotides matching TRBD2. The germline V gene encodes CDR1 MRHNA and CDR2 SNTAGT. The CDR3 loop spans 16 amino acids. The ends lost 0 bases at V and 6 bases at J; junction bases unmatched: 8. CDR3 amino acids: CASSDSGLVVRNEQFF. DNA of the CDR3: TGTGCCAGCAGTGACTCCGGACTAGTAGTTCGCAATGAGCAGTTCTTC.

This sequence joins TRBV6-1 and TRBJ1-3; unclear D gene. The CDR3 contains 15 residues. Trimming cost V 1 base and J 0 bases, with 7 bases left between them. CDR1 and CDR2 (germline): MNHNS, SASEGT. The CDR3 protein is CASSEGAFSGNTIYF. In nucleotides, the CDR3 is TGTGCCAGCAGTGAAGGGGCCTTCTCTGGAAACACCATATATTTT.

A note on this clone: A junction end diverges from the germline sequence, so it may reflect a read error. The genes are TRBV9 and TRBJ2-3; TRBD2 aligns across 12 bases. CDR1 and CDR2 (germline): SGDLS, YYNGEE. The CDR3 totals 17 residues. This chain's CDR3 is CASSVDSGTSGPYLTSF. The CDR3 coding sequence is TGTGCCAGCAGCGTAGACTCGGGGACTAGCGGGCCCTACTTGACTTCTTTT.